Below, one T cell receptor (beta chain) is given with its context. Sequenced by immunoSEQ multiplex PCR; TCRdb stores in-frame clones only, minus some. The sample carries about 74,000 clones, approximately 80% recorded once. Germline values: CDR1 MNHNY, CDR2 SVGAGI (reference sequence). This CDR3 region has 14 residues. Trimming removed 0 bases at V and 5 bases at J, with 9 bases between. The data belong to a study of blood T cell repertoires in COVID-19. Study information: T cells, B-cell-depleted T cells, or PBMCs provided the cDNA or gDNA that served as material.

The source material was peripheral blood. This chain uses TRBV6-6 with TRBJ2-3, with a possible D match to TRBD2 (5 bases). The TCR sequence derives from a human donor in a cohort sampled during active COVID-19. The CDR3 protein is CASSYSLGVDTQYF. In DNA, the CDR3 is TGTGCCAGCAGTTACTCGTTGGGAGTAGATACGCAGTATTTT.